These T cell receptor beta chains were read from a single sample in a study of blood T cell repertoires in COVID-19. The repertoire was sequenced with immunoSEQ multiplex PCR; TCRdb's copy has only in-frame clones and lacks some. This table holds some 520,000 clones, roughly nine tenths found once. Sequencing input: peripheral blood. These TCRs come from a man younger than 30 with COVID-19, enrolled during active disease. CDR3s include the opening cysteine and the closing phenylalanine or tryptophan. Each record gives: clone size, D gene, J gene, V gene, CDR3 protein, CDR3 DNA. A D gene is named only where the DNA matches it firmly. Size tells how often a clone was seen (once, few, many) or the class of an expanded clone, and some rows leave it out.

abundance: .
d_gene: TRBD2
j_gene: TRBJ2-1
v_gene: TRBV9
CDR3aa: CASVARGGNEQFF
CDR3nt: TGTGCCAGCGTAGCTCGGGGGGGTAATGAGCAGTTCTTC

abundance: .
d_gene: TRBD2
j_gene: TRBJ2-3
v_gene: TRBV3-1/TRBV3-2
CDR3aa: CASSRSSGSGTQYF
CDR3nt: TGTGCCAGCAGCCGGTCTAGCGGGAGTGGTACGCAGTATTTT

abundance: .
d_gene: .
j_gene: TRBJ2-5
v_gene: TRBV30
CDR3aa: CAWTKTATETQYF
CDR3nt: TGTGCCTGGACCAAAACAGCTACAGAGACCCAGTACTTC

abundance: once
d_gene: TRBD2
j_gene: TRBJ2-5
v_gene: TRBV13
CDR3aa: CASSLGTSGGEETQYF
CDR3nt: TGTGCCAGCAGCTTAGGGACTAGCGGAGGTGAAGAGACCCAGTACTTC

abundance: .
d_gene: .
j_gene: TRBJ2-2
v_gene: TRBV4-1
CDR3aa: CASSQDVMLVNTGELFF
CDR3nt: TGCGCCAGCAGCCAAGATGTTATGCTAGTAAACACCGGGGAGCTGTTTTTT

abundance: .
d_gene: TRBD1
j_gene: TRBJ1-1
v_gene: TRBV10-2
CDR3aa: CASRIQGLNTEAFF
CDR3nt: TGCGCCAGCAGAATACAGGGGTTGAACACTGAAGCTTTCTTT

abundance: .
d_gene: .
j_gene: TRBJ2-7
v_gene: TRBV13
CDR3aa: CASSSGVNSYEQYF
CDR3nt: TGTGCCAGCAGCTCCGGGGTTAACTCCTACGAGCAGTACTTC

abundance: .
d_gene: TRBD1
j_gene: TRBJ2-5
v_gene: TRBV5-1
CDR3aa: CASSERTGGRETQYF
CDR3nt: TGCGCCAGCAGCGAGAGGACAGGGGGAAGGGAGACCCAGTACTTC

abundance: .
d_gene: TRBD2
j_gene: TRBJ2-2
v_gene: TRBV18
CDR3aa: CASSPGLELTGELFF
CDR3nt: TGTGCCAGCTCACCAGGACTAGAACTCACCGGGGAGCTGTTTTTT

abundance: once
d_gene: .
j_gene: TRBJ2-1
v_gene: TRBV6-5
CDR3aa: CASSSSVSSYNEQFF
CDR3nt: TGTGCCAGCAGCTCTAGCGTGAGCTCCTACAATGAGCAGTTCTTC

abundance: .
d_gene: TRBD2
j_gene: TRBJ2-3
v_gene: TRBV6-5
CDR3aa: CASRTLAGTTDTQYF
CDR3nt: TGTGCCAGCCGCACCCTAGCGGGAACCACAGATACGCAGTATTTT

abundance: .
d_gene: TRBD1
j_gene: TRBJ2-1
v_gene: TRBV24-1
CDR3aa: CATSDFGQGEGNEQFF
CDR3nt: TGTGCCACCAGTGATTTTGGACAGGGGGAGGGCAATGAGCAGTTCTTC

abundance: .
d_gene: TRBD2
j_gene: TRBJ2-1
v_gene: TRBV18
CDR3aa: CASSPRLAGENEQFF
CDR3nt: TGTGCCAGCTCACCACGACTAGCGGGGGAAAATGAGCAGTTCTTC

abundance: .
d_gene: TRBD1
j_gene: TRBJ1-1
v_gene: TRBV5-1
CDR3aa: CASKGQGAHTEAFF
CDR3nt: TGCGCCAGCAAGGGACAGGGGGCGCACACTGAAGCTTTCTTT

abundance: .
d_gene: TRBD2
j_gene: TRBJ2-1
v_gene: TRBV5-6
CDR3aa: CASSRTGLADNEQFF
CDR3nt: TGTGCCAGCAGCCGTACGGGACTAGCGGACAATGAGCAGTTCTTC

abundance: .
d_gene: .
j_gene: TRBJ1-2
v_gene: TRBV9
CDR3aa: CASSGRQTGYTF
CDR3nt: TGTGCCAGCAGCGGGAGACAGACTGGCTACACCTTC

abundance: .
d_gene: .
j_gene: TRBJ1-1
v_gene: TRBV28
CDR3aa: CASSSLPVSGTEAFF
CDR3nt: TGTGCCAGCAGTTCCCTCCCTGTGTCAGGCACTGAAGCTTTCTTT

abundance: .
d_gene: .
j_gene: TRBJ2-7
v_gene: TRBV7-8
CDR3aa: CASSSKGVRSSYEQYF
CDR3nt: TGTGCCAGCAGCTCTAAGGGGGTGCGTAGCTCCTACGAGCAGTACTTC

abundance: .
d_gene: .
j_gene: TRBJ2-7
v_gene: TRBV14
CDR3aa: CASSPHAGGPYEQYF
CDR3nt: TGTGCCAGCAGCCCCCACGCGGGCGGCCCCTACGAGCAGTACTTC

abundance: .
d_gene: TRBD2
j_gene: TRBJ2-7
v_gene: TRBV5-6
CDR3aa: CASSLGLAGEEYF
CDR3nt: TGTGCCAGCAGCTTAGGACTAGCGGGGGAGGAGTACTTC

abundance: .
d_gene: TRBD1
j_gene: TRBJ2-7
v_gene: TRBV7-2
CDR3aa: CASSFRDRAYEQYF
CDR3nt: TGTGCCAGCAGCTTCCGGGACAGAGCCTACGAGCAGTACTTC

abundance: .
d_gene: .
j_gene: TRBJ2-2
v_gene: TRBV7-3
CDR3aa: CASSLSGTQTNTGELFF
CDR3nt: TGTGCCAGCAGCTTATCCGGGACTCAGACGAACACCGGGGAGCTGTTTTTT

abundance: .
d_gene: TRBD1
j_gene: TRBJ2-7
v_gene: TRBV6-5
CDR3aa: CASSLTGGTYEQYF
CDR3nt: TGTGCCAGCAGTCTAACAGGGGGGACCTACGAGCAGTACTTC

abundance: .
d_gene: .
j_gene: TRBJ2-5
v_gene: TRBV18
CDR3aa: CASSPQGLGETQYF
CDR3nt: TGTGCCAGCTCACCACAGGGGTTGGGAGAGACCCAGTACTTC

abundance: .
d_gene: TRBD1
j_gene: TRBJ2-7
v_gene: TRBV15
CDR3aa: CATMLQGTYEQYF
CDR3nt: TGTGCCACGATGCTACAGGGGACCTACGAGCAGTACTTC

abundance: .
d_gene: TRBD2
j_gene: TRBJ2-5
v_gene: TRBV6-5
CDR3aa: CASTQAGAETQYF
CDR3nt: TGTGCCAGCACCCAAGCGGGGGCTGAGACCCAGTACTTC

abundance: .
d_gene: TRBD2
j_gene: TRBJ2-3
v_gene: TRBV15
CDR3aa: CATSRDRGAGGADTQYF
CDR3nt: TGTGCCACCAGCAGAGATAGGGGGGCGGGGGGCGCAGATACGCAGTATTTT

abundance: .
d_gene: .
j_gene: TRBJ2-5
v_gene: TRBV29-1
CDR3aa: CSAAVLDETQYF
CDR3nt: TGCAGCGCAGCGGTCTTAGACGAGACCCAGTACTTC